The subject of this entry is one T cell receptor (beta chain). Its antigen is not identified. These data originate in a study of shared clonotypes between healthy human individuals. This CDR3 has 11 residues. V was trimmed by 6 bases and J by 10 bases, leaving 12 bases between them. Germline V CDR1 and CDR2: MNHNS, SASEGT. Study-level findings and limits: Sorted-subset sequencing was shown by rarefaction to be incomplete despite large depth.

The data were produced by immunoSEQ multiplex PCR, yet TCRdb's version contains in-frame clones alone and is incomplete. This sample yields approximately 320,000 clones, of which 74% are seen a single time; approximately 10% belongs to the top ten. This chain joins TRBV6-1 and TRBJ2-5; D not resolved. The sequenced sample was memory CD4+ T cells sorted from blood. Subset denoted: CD45RA-negative fraction. The sequence was collected from a man younger than 45 in good health. The CDR3 coding sequence is TGTGCCAGCAGCTCCCCCGTTCGCCAGTACTTC. Translating gives CASSSPVRQYF.